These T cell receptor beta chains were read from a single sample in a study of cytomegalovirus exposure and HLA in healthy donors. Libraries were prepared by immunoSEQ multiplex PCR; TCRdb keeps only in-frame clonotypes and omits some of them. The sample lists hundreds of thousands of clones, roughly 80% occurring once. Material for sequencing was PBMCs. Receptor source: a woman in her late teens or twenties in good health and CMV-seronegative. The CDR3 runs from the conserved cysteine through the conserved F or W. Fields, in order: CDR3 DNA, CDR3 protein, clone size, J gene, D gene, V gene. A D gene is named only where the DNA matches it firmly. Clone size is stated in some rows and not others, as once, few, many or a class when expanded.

TGTGCCAGCTCACTCCAGCCAGGGTACCAAGAGACCCAGTACTTC,CASSLQPGYQETQYF,once,TRBJ2-5,.,TRBV18
TGTGCCAGCAGTGCACTGTTCTATGGCTACACCTTC,CASSALFYGYTF,few,TRBJ1-2,.,TRBV2
TGTGCCAGCAGCCAGGACAGGGACTCTGGGGCCAACGTCCTGACTTTC,CASSQDRDSGANVLTF,.,TRBJ2-6,TRBD1,TRBV27
TGTGCCAGCAGCTCTTGGACTTCTGATAACTATGGCTACACCTTC,CASSSWTSDNYGYTF,.,TRBJ1-2,.,TRBV7-9
TGCGCCAGCAGCACAGGGACTATCTCTGGAAACACCATATATTTT,CASSTGTISGNTIYF,.,TRBJ1-3,.,TRBV5-1
TGCAGCGTTGCAGCACAACCCCCCTACAATGAGCAGTTCTTC,CSVAAQPPYNEQFF,.,TRBJ2-1,.,TRBV29-1
TGCGCCAGCAGTCGGGCAAACGGACAGACTAACTATGGCTACACCTTC,CASSRANGQTNYGYTF,.,TRBJ1-2,.,TRBV5-1
TGTGCCAGCAGTGGCGAACAGGGGGTGAACACTGAAGCTTTCTTT,CASSGEQGVNTEAFF,.,TRBJ1-1,TRBD1,TRBV2
TGTGCCAGCAGCCAGCAGGGGGCTTATGGCTACACCTTC,CASSQQGAYGYTF,.,TRBJ1-2,TRBD1,TRBV14
TGCGCCAGCAGCCGGGACAACCTGGACTATGGCTACACCTTC,CASSRDNLDYGYTF,.,TRBJ1-2,.,TRBV5-1
TGTGCCAGCAGCGACAGGGTTTCGAGCGAGCAGTACTTC,CASSDRVSSEQYF,.,TRBJ2-7,.,TRBV9
TGTGCCAGCAGCTTCGGTGGATTTACTCAGCCCCAGCATTTT,CASSFGGFTQPQHF,.,TRBJ1-5,.,TRBV5-6
TGCGCCAGCAGTGATTCCGGGACTAGTATTGATACGCAGTATTTT,CASSDSGTSIDTQYF,.,TRBJ2-3,TRBD2,TRBV10-1
TGTGCCAGCAGCCATACTAGCGGGGCCTACAATGAGCAGTTCTTC,CASSHTSGAYNEQFF,.,TRBJ2-1,TRBD2,TRBV5-6
TGTGCCAGCAGCTTATTAGGGGATGAAGCTTTCTTT,CASSLLGDEAFF,.,TRBJ1-1,.,TRBV13
TGCGCCAGCAGCTTGGATTACAGCCAAGAGACCCAGTACTTC,CASSLDYSQETQYF,.,TRBJ2-5,.,TRBV5-1
TGTGCCAGAAGCCCTGCAGGAGGATTGGGTTTAGGCGGTGAGCAGTTCTTC,CARSPAGGLGLGGEQFF,.,TRBJ2-1,.,TRBV5-3
TGTGCCAGCAGCCCCGGGACAGGTGAACGCTCTGGGGCCAACGTCCTGACTTTC,CASSPGTGERSGANVLTF,.,TRBJ2-6,TRBD1,TRBV11-1
TGCGCCAGCAGCTTGGATGGTACCGTCTACGAGCAGTACTTC,CASSLDGTVYEQYF,.,TRBJ2-7,.,TRBV5-1
TGTGCCAGCAGCCAGGGGACAGGGAAATACGAGCAGTACTTC,CASSQGTGKYEQYF,.,TRBJ2-7,TRBD1,TRBV4-2
TGCGCCAGCAGCAGCTCTGGCAACCTCGGGGACGAGCAGTACTTC,CASSSSGNLGDEQYF,.,TRBJ2-7,.,TRBV5-1
TGTGCCTGGAGTGTTCGCTTAGGGACAGGGACCTATGGCTACACCTTC,CAWSVRLGTGTYGYTF,once,TRBJ1-2,TRBD1,TRBV30
TGTGCCAGCAGTTCCCTCGGGCGGCTGGGGCAGTACTTC,CASSSLGRLGQYF,.,TRBJ2-7,.,TRBV27
TGTGCCAGCAGCCTCGGGACAGCGCCGTACTACGAGCAGTACTTC,CASSLGTAPYYEQYF,.,TRBJ2-7,TRBD1,TRBV7-3
TGCGCCAGCAGCTTGCTAGCGACTAGCACAGATACGCAGTATTTT,CASSLLATSTDTQYF,.,TRBJ2-3,.,TRBV5-1
TGTGCCAGCAAGGGAGGGGGCGTCGGCAATCAGCCCCAGCATTTT,CASKGGGVGNQPQHF,.,TRBJ1-5,TRBD1,TRBV6-6
TGTGCCAGCAGCTCGGGGGGTCCCTACGAGCAGTACTTC,CASSSGGPYEQYF,.,TRBJ2-7,TRBD2,TRBV7-9
TGTGCCAGCAGCTTGGGAGTCTCCGGGAGTGGGACTGAAGCTTTCTTT,CASSLGVSGSGTEAFF,few,TRBJ1-1,.,TRBV5-6
TGTGCCACCAGCAGCCTCGGGTACTCCTACGAGCAGTACTTC,CATSSLGYSYEQYF,.,TRBJ2-7,.,TRBV15
TGTGCCAGCAGTTTAACCTTAAGCCGGGAGACTTTCTACGAGCAGTACTTC,CASSLTLSRETFYEQYF,.,TRBJ2-7,.,TRBV27
TGCGCCAGCAGCCCGGACCCCCATGAACAGCCCCAGCATTTT,CASSPDPHEQPQHF,.,TRBJ1-5,.,TRBV5-1
TGTGCCAGCAGCTTAGCTCGAAAGCCCCAGCATTTT,CASSLARKPQHF,.,TRBJ1-5,.,TRBV7-2
TGTGCCAGCAGTTACCAAGAGACCCAGTACTTC,CASSYQETQYF,.,TRBJ2-5,.,TRBV6-6
TGTGCCAGCTCACCAGGAGCGGGACCGGGCGAGCAGTACTTC,CASSPGAGPGEQYF,.,TRBJ2-7,TRBD2,TRBV18
TGTGCCAGCAGCGCCCTCGGGAGGTATAGCAATCAGCCCCAGCATTTT,CASSALGRYSNQPQHF,.,TRBJ1-5,.,TRBV7-2
TGTGCCAGCTCACCGGAGGGGGACGTGGGAGAAAAACTGTTTTTT,CASSPEGDVGEKLFF,.,TRBJ1-4,.,TRBV18
TGTGCCAGCAGCTCTCAGGCGGGGGCAAATCAGCCCCAGCATTTT,CASSSQAGANQPQHF,.,TRBJ1-5,.,TRBV7-2
TGCGCCAGCAATTCCCGGGCCTCCGCGGGAGAGACCCAGTACTTC,CASNSRASAGETQYF,.,TRBJ2-5,.,TRBV5-1
TGTGCCAGCAGTTTATATGGGCAGATCCCCCCAGACTATGGCTACACCTTC,CASSLYGQIPPDYGYTF,.,TRBJ1-2,.,TRBV27
TGTGCCAGCTCACCTGACCAGGGTATGGCTTTCTTT,CASSPDQGMAFF,few,TRBJ1-1,.,TRBV18